The 8 T cell receptor beta chains reported below all come from one sample, sequenced in a study of T cell clonality in common variable immunodeficiency. Sequencing used immunoSEQ multiplex PCR; TCRdb keeps in-frame clones, though not all of them. Altogether about 20,000 clones were found in the sample, and no singletons occur. Which antigens these TCRs recognize remains unknown. Study-wide results and caveats: Fewer deletions and N-nucleotide insertions were reportedly seen in common variable immunodeficiency TCR beta sequences.

Source material: peripheral blood mononuclear cells. The receptors derive from a human donor with common variable immunodeficiency.

This clone was detected ten times or more. Read sequence stops 3 residues before the CDR3 end, and the germline J gene provides the missing end. This chain links TRBV18 with TRBJ2-3, with 8 bases matching TRBD1. The germline V gene has CDR1 KGHSH and CDR2 LQKENI. The CDR3 consists of 15 residues. CDR3 DNA (partial): TGTGCCAGCTCACCACCGCAGGGGGCGGGGTTCACG. It specifies CASSPPQGAGFT. In full, the CDR3 reads CASSPPQGAGFTQYF.

Turning to this clone: The CDR3 end is not reached by the read, which stops 3 residues before it; the germline J gene fills it in. At the DNA level, this CDR3 is encoded by other sequences in the same sample as well. This chain joins TRBV7-9 and TRBJ1-2, with 8 positions matching TRBD1. This CDR3 has 14 amino acids. V was clipped by 3 bases and J by 7 bases; unmatched bases: 7. CDR1 and CDR2 (germline): SEHNR, FQNEAQ (reference sequence). The CDR3 reads CASSFNQGASGYTF. CDR3 bases read: TGTGCCAGCAGCTTTAATCAGGGGGCTAGTGGC.

This clone turned up a few times. The missing CDR3 end, 3 residues past where the read stops, is filled in from the germline J gene. This sequence joins TRBV6-2 or TRBV6-3 and TRBJ1-2, with TRBD1 matching over 9 bases. The CDR3 sequence is 15 residues long. V shed 4 bases and J 2 bases; nucleotides not matched to a gene: 5. CDR1 is MNHEY, CDR2 SVGEGT, per germline. CDR3 sequence reads: CASSWTGALNYGYTF. The sequenced part of the CDR3 DNA is TGTGCCAGCAGTTGGACAGGGGCGTTAAACTATGGC.

The table lists this clone with a few counts. The sequenced fragment ends 3 residues before the CDR3 boundary, so the rest is inferred from the germline J gene. The chain recombines TRBV19 with TRBJ2-2; 8 positions agree with TRBD2. Germline CDR1 and CDR2: LNHDA and SQIVND (reference sequence). The J segment lost 1 base and the V segment lost 10 bases, leaving 5 bases of the junction unmatched. This CDR3 has 14 amino acids. CDR3 residues: CATGGGLNTGELFF. CDR3 bases read: TGTGCCACCGGGGGGGGCTTGAACACCGGGGAG.

Remarks on this clone: The read ends 3 residues early relative to the CDR3; the germline J gene fills the gap. The gene calls are TRBV2 and TRBJ1-5; TRBD1 matches 9 bases. The CDR3 contains 14 residues. V was clipped by 7 bases and J by 4 bases; unmatched bases: 5. The germline gives CDR1 SNHLY, CDR2 FYNNEI. Incomplete CDR3 DNA: TGTGCCAGCATGGACAGGGGCTCAAATCAGCCC. Its protein is CASMDRGSNQP. From start to end, the CDR3 is CASMDRGSNQPQHF.

This clone was found a few times. The CDR3: CASSILAGVETQYF. The covered CDR3 bases are TGTGCCAGTAGTATTCTAGCGGGAGTGGAGACC. The chain has TRBV19 and TRBJ2-5, with 10 nucleotides matching TRBD2. The CDR3 end falls 3 residues outside the read, so it is completed with the germline J gene. The CDR3 contains 14 residues. CDR1 and CDR2 from the germline V gene are LNHDA and SQIVND (reference sequence). Germline trimming cut 3 bases from V and 5 bases from J; bases unmatched to any gene: 3.

Comments on this clone: The sequenced fragment ends 3 residues before the CDR3 boundary, so the rest is inferred from the germline J gene. The V and J genes are TRBV5-4 and TRBJ2-7; TRBD1 matches at 10 bases. V was clipped by 3 bases and J by 5 bases; unmatched bases: 5. Looked up from germline, CDR1 is SGHNT and CDR2 is YYREEE (reference sequence). This CDR3 spans 14 amino acids. The CDR3 here is CASSSGTGENEQYF. CDR3 DNA, as far as it was read: TGTGCCAGCAGCTCCGGGACAGGGGAAAACGAG.

A word on this clone: The read ends 3 residues before the CDR3 terminus; that terminus is restored from the germline J gene. The genes are TRBV7-2 and TRBJ1-1; 7 bases fit TRBD1. The CDR3 has 15 amino acids. With V trimmed by 5 bases and J by 4 bases, 10 bases remained unmatched. Germline V gives CDR1 SGHTA, CDR2 FQGNSA. The sequenced CDR3 bases are TGTGCCAGCAGCCCTCAGGGGGGTATGGGCACTGAA. Its protein is CASSPQGGMGTE. The whole CDR3 is CASSPQGGMGTEAFF.